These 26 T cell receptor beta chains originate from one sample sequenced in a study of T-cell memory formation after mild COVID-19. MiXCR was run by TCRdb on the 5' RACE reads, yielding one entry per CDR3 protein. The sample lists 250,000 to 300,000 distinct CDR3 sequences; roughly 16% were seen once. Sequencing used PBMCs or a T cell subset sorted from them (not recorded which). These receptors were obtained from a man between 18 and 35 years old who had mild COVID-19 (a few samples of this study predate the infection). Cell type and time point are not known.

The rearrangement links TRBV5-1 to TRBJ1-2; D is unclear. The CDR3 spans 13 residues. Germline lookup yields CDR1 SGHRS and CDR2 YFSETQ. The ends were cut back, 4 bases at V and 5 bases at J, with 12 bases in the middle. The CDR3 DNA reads TGCGCCAGCAGCCTGGGCGCGTTTTATGGCTACACCTTC. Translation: CASSLGAFYGYTF. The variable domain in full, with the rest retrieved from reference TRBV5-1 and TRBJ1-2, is KAGVTQTPRYLIKTRGQQVTLSCSPISGHRSVSWYQQTPGQGLQFLFEYFSETQRNKGNFPGRFSGRQFSNSRSEMNVSTLELGDSALYLCASSLGAFYGYTFGSGTRLTVV.

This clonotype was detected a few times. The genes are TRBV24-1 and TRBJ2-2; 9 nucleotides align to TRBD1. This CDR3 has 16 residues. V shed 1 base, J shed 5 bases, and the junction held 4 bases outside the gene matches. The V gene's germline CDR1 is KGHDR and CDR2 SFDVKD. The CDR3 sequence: CATSDFRDRETGELFF. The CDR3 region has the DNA TGTGCCACCAGTGATTTCCGGGACAGGGAGACCGGGGAGCTGTTTTTT.

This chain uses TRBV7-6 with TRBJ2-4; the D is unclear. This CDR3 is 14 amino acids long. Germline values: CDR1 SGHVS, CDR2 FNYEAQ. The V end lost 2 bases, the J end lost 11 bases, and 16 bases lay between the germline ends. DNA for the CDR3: TGTGCCAGCAGCTTACGGCCTAGGCAAACGGTTCAGTACTTC. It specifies CASSLRPRQTVQYF. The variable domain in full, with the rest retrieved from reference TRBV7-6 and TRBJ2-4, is GAGVSQSPRYKVTKRGQDVALRCDPISGHVSLYWYRQALGQGPEFLTYFNYEAQQDKSGLPNDRFSAERPEGSISTLTIQRTEQRDSAMYRCASSLRPRQTVQYFGAGTRLSVL.

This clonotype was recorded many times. For the CDR3, the DNA is TGCAGTGCTAGATACCGGGACGCTCCCTACGAGCAGTACTTC. Encoded protein: CSARYRDAPYEQYF. The V gene is TRBV20-1, the J gene TRBJ2-7; D could derive from TRBD1 or TRBD2 (5 bases each). Between the trimmed V and J ends, which lost 2 bases and 2 bases, there was a span of 13 bases. Per germline, CDR1 DFQATT and CDR2 SNEGSKA (reference sequence). The CDR3 runs to 14 residues.

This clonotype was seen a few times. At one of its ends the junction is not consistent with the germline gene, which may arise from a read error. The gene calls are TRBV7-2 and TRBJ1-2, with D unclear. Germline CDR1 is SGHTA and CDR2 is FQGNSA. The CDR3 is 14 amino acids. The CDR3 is CASSLVPRRYGCTF. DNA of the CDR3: TGTGCCAGCAGCTTAGTTCCCAGACGCTATGGCTGCACCTTC.

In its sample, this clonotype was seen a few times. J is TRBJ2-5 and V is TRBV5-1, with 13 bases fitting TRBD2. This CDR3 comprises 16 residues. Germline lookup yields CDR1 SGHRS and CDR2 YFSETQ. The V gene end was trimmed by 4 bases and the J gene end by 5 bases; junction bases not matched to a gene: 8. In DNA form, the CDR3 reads TGCGCCAGCAGCCCGGGACTAGCGGGAACTAGGGAGACCCAGTACTTC. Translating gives CASSPGLAGTRETQYF. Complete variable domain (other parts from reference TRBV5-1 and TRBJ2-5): KAGVTQTPRYLIKTRGQQVTLSCSPISGHRSVSWYQQTPGQGLQFLFEYFSETQRNKGNFPGRFSGRQFSNSRSEMNVSTLELGDSALYLCASSPGLAGTRETQYFGPGTRLLVL.

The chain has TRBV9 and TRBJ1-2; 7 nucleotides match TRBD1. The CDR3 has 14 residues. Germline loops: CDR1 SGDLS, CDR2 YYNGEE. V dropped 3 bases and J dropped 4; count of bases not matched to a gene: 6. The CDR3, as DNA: TGTGCCAGCAGCGAACAGGGGTCAGGCTATGGCTACACCTTC. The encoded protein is CASSEQGSGYGYTF. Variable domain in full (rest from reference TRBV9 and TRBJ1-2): DSGVTQTPKHLITATGQRVTLRCSPRSGDLSVYWYQQSLDQGLQFLIQYYNGEERAKGNILERFSAQQFPDLHSELNLSSLELGDSALYFCASSEQGSGYGYTFGSGTRLTVV.

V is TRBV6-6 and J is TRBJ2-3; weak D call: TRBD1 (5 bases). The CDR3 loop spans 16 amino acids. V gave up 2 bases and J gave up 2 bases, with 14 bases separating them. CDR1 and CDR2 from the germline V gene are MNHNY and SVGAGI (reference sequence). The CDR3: CASSYRQGILTDTQYF. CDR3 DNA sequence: TGTGCCAGCAGTTACAGGCAGGGTATCCTCACAGATACGCAGTATTTT.

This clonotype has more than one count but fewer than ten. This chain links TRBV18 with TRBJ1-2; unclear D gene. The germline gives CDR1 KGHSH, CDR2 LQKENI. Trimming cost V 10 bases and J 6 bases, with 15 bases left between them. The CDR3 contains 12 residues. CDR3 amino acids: CATRGWGDGYTF. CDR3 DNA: TGTGCCACCAGAGGCTGGGGAGATGGCTACACCTTC.

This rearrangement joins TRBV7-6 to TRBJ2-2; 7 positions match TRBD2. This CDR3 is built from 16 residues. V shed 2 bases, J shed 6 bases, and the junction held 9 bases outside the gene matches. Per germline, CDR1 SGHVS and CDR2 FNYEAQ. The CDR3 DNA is TGTGCCAGCAGCTTACTATCGCTAGCGGCTTCCGGGGAGCTGTTTTTT. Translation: CASSLLSLAASGELFF.

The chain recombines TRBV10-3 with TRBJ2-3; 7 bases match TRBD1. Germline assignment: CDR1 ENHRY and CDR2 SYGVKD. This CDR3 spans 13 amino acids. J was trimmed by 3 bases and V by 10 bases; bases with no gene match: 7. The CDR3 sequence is CATSTQGTDTQYF. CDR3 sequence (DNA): TGTGCCACCAGCACACAGGGGACAGATACGCAGTATTTT.

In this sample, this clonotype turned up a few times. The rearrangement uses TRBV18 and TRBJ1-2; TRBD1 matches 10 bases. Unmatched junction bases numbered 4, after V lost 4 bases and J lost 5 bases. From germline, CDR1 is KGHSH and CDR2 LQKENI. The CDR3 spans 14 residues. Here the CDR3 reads CASSRDRGPYGYTF. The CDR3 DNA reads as TGTGCCAGCTCACGGGACAGGGGCCCGTATGGCTACACCTTC.

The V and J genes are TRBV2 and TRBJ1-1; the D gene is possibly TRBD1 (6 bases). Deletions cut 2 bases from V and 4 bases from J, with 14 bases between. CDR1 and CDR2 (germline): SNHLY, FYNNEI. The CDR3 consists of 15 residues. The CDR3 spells CASSERGVDFTEAFF. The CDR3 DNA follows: TGTGCCAGCAGTGAAAGGGGGGTAGACTTCACTGAAGCTTTCTTT. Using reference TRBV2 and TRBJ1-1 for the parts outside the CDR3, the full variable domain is EPEVTQTPSHQVTQMGQEVILRCVPISNHLYFYWYRQILGQKVEFLVSFYNNEISEKSEIFDDQFSVERPDGSNFTLKIRSTKLEDSAMYFCASSERGVDFTEAFFGQGTRLTVV.

This chain's CDR3 is CASSFTGSYGYTF. In DNA, the CDR3 is TGTGCCAGCAGCTTTACAGGGTCCTATGGCTACACCTTC. The chain is built from TRBV5-4 and TRBJ1-2; D perhaps matches TRBD1 (6 bases). Per the germline V gene, CDR1 is SGHNT and CDR2 is YYREEE (reference sequence). With 2 bases removed from V and 4 bases from J, the gap between germline ends came to 9 bases. The CDR3 totals 13 residues.

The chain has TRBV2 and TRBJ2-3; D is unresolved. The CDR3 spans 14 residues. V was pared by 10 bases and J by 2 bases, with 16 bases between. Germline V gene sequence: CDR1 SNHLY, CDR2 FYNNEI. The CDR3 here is CANRLGRNTDTQYF. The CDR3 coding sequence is TGTGCCAATCGGCTCGGCCGAAACACAGATACGCAGTATTTT.

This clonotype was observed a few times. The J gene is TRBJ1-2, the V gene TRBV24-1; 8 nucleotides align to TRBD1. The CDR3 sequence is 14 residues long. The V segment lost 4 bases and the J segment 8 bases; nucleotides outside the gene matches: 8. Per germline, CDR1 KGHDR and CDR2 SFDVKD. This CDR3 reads CATSERTGQGGYTF. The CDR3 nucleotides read TGTGCCACCAGTGAAAGGACAGGGCAAGGCGGCTACACCTTC.

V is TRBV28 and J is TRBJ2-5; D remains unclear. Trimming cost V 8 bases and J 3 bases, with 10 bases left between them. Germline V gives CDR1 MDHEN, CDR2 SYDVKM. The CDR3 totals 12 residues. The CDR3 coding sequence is TGTGCCAGCTGGTCGGTGGAAGAGACCCAGTACTTC. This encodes CASWSVEETQYF.

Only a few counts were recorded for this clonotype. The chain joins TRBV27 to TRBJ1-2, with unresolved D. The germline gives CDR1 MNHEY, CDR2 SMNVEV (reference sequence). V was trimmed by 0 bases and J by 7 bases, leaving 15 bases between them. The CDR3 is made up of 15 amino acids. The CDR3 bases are TGTGCCAGCAGTTTATCGTCGACCGGGCTGGCTGGCTACACCTTC. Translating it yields CASSLSSTGLAGYTF.

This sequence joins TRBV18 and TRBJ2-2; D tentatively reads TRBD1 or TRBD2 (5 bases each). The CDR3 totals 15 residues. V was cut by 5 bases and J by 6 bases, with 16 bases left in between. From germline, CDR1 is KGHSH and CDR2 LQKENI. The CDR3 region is CASSFGTEVPGELFF. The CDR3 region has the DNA TGTGCCAGCTCATTCGGGACGGAAGTCCCCGGGGAGCTGTTTTTT.

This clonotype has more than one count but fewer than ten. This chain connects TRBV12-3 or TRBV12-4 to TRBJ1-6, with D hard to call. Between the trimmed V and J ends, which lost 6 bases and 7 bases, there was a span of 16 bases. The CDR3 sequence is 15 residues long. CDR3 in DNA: TGTGCCAGCAGAAGGGATGCGGGGTCCAATTCACCCCTCCACTTT. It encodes CASRRDAGSNSPLHF.

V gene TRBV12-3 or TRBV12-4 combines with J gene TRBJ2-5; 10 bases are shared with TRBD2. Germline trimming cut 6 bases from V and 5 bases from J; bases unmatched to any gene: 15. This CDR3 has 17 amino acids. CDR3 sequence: CASSRPLRAGGSETQYF. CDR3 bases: TGTGCCAGCAGCCGACCCTTACGAGCGGGGGGGTCGGAGACCCAGTACTTC.

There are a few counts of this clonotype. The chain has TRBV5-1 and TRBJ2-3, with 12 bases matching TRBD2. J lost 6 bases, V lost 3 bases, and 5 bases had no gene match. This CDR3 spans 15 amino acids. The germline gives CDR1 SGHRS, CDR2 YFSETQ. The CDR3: CASSSLAGGGDTQYF. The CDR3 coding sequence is TGCGCCAGCAGCTCACTAGCGGGGGGCGGCGATACGCAGTATTTT.

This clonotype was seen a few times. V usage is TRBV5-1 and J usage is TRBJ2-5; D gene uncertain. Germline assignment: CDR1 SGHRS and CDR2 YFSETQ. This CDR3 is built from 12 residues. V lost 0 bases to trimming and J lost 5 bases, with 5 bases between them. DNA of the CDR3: TGCGCCAGCAGCTTGGTGGAGGAGACCCAGTACTTC. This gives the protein CASSLVEETQYF.

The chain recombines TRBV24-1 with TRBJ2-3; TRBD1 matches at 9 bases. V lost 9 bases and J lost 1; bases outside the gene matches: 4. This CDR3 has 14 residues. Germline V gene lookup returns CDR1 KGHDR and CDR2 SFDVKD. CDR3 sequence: CATAGQGRTDTQYF. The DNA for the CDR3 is TGTGCCACCGCCGGACAGGGGCGCACAGATACGCAGTATTTT.

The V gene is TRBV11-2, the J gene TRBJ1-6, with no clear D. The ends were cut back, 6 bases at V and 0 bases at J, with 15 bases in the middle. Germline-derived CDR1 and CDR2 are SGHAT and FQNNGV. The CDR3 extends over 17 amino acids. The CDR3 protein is CASSPYQPSSYNSPLHF. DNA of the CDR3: TGTGCCAGCAGTCCCTATCAGCCAAGCTCCTATAATTCACCCCTCCACTTT.

The CDR3 DNA reads as TGTGCCAGCAGCCCTACTTCAAGCGGGGGGCCAGATACGCAGTATTTT. The encoded protein is CASSPTSSGGPDTQYF. This sequence joins TRBV9 and TRBJ2-3, with 9 bases lining up with TRBD2. The ends lost 4 bases at V and 4 bases at J; junction bases unmatched: 10. Germline V gives CDR1 SGDLS, CDR2 YYNGEE. CDR3 size: 16 residues. Variable domain in full (rest from reference TRBV9 and TRBJ2-3): DSGVTQTPKHLITATGQRVTLRCSPRSGDLSVYWYQQSLDQGLQFLIQYYNGEERAKGNILERFSAQQFPDLHSELNLSSLELGDSALYFCASSPTSSGGPDTQYFGPGTRLTVL.